A selection of T cell receptor beta chains follows, all from one sample in a study of CD8+CD57+ T cells in acquired aplastic anemia. Each CDR3 protein is one row after TCRdb ran MiXCR on the reads. The profile covers about 260,000 distinct CDR3 sequences, with 82% appearing a single time and about two fifths taken by the ten largest. Sample: sorted CD4+, CD8+, or CD8+CD57+ T cells (not recorded which) from PBMCs. These receptors originate from a human donor with aplastic anemia. The CDR3 runs from the conserved cysteine through the conserved F or W. Each record gives: V gene, J gene, clone size, D gene, CDR3 protein, CDR3 DNA. A D gene is named only where the DNA matches it firmly. Size values are once, few and many counts, or a class for expanded clones, and some rows have none.

>TRBV19|TRBJ1-1|NA|NA
CASSIARGSYTEHFF
TGTGCCAGTAGTATAGCGCGGGGATCCTACACTGAGCATTTCTTC
>TRBV7-8|TRBJ2-3|once|NA
CASSLLGGPTDKYF
TGTGCCAGCAGCTTATTGGGGGGGCCGACAGATAAGTATTTT
>TRBV5-6|TRBJ1-2|NA|NA
CASSSRGDGLVYGYTF
TGTGCCAGCAGCTCCCGGGGGGACGGGCTCGTATATGGCTACACCTTC
>TRBV2|TRBJ2-2|NA|TRBD1
CASSPTGSQGALFF
TGTGCCAGCAGCCCTACCGGGTCCCAGGGGGCGCTGTTTTTT
>TRBV9|TRBJ2-1|NA|NA
CASSITTGSYNEQFF
TGTGCCAGCAGTATCACGACCGGGTCCTACAATGAGCAGTTCTTC
>TRBV7-3|TRBJ1-1|once|NA
CASSLIQDVRGGPIF
TGTGCCAGCAGCTTAATTCAGGACGTGAGGGGAGGACCGATCTTT
>TRBV9|TRBJ1-6|NA|TRBD1
CASSVGGQGGSPLHF
TGTGCCAGCAGCGTAGGGGGACAGGGAGGATCACCCCTCCACTTT
>TRBV7-8|TRBJ2-7|NA|NA
CASSLAGTPGKQHYF
TGTGCCAGCAGCTTAGCGGGAACTCCCGGCAAGCAGCATTACTTC
>TRBV10-3|TRBJ2-7|NA|TRBD2
CAISASGGAYEQYF
TGTGCCATCAGCGCGAGCGGGGGGGCATACGAGCAGTACTTC
>TRBV5-5|TRBJ2-5|NA|NA
CATSSSQEQETQYF
TGTGCCACCAGCTCCTCACAGGAGCAAGAGACCCAGTACTTC
>TRBV7-9|TRBJ1-2|NA|NA
CASSSQESGVDYGYTF
TGTGCCAGCAGCTCTCAGGAAAGCGGCGTGGACTATGGCTACACCTTC
>TRBV9|TRBJ2-3|NA|TRBD1
CASSLGGTGLTYYF
TGTGCCAGCAGCTTAGGAGGGACAGGCCTTACCTACTATTTT
>TRBV7-8|TRBJ2-1|NA|NA
CASSVGRIHEPLF
TGTGCCAGCAGCGTTGGGCGGATCCATGAGCCGCTTTTC
>TRBV7-6|TRBJ2-3|NA|NA
CASTLARVPDAEYF
TGTGCCAGCACCCTAGCGAGGGTTCCCGATGCGGAGTACTTT
>TRBV9|TRBJ2-6|NA|NA
CASGAAGNIEDFVLTF
TGTGCCAGCGGTGCAGCTGGGAACATTGAGGACTTCGTCCTGACTTTC
>TRBV11-2|TRBJ2-3|NA|NA
CASSAISRLTDTQYF
TGTGCCAGCAGTGCCATTTCACGGCTTACAGATACGCAGTATTTT
>TRBV4-1|TRBJ2-2|NA|TRBD1
CASSPDRGSGNTGELFF
TGCGCCAGCAGCCCGGACAGGGGTAGTGGAAACACCGGGGAGCTGTTTTTT
>TRBV2|TRBJ1-1|NA|NA
CASGDEGTDTQNFDAVF
TGTGCCAGCGGGGACGAGGGCACTGATACGCAGAATTTTGACGCAGTCTTT
>TRBV11-2|TRBJ2-1|NA|TRBD2
CASTGTSFRGSDEQFF
TGTGCCAGCACCGGGACTAGCTTCCGGGGGAGCGATGAGCAGTTCTTC
>TRBV19|TRBJ2-2|NA|NA
CAGSAGDAGELFF
TGTGCTGGTAGTGCAGGGGACGCCGGGGAGCTGTTTTTT
>TRBV7-2|TRBJ2-7|NA|TRBD2
CASSREARYEQYF
TGTGCCAGCAGTCGGGAGGCCAGGTACGAGCAGTACTTC
>TRBV7-9|TRBJ2-1|NA|NA
CASSLTGVALNVQFF
TGTGCCAGCAGCTTAACCGGAGTAGCGCTGAATGTTCAGTTCTTC
>TRBV7-9|TRBJ2-5|NA|NA
CASSEGPRNSPPHYF
TGTGCCAGCAGTGAGGGACCGCGTAATTCACCCCCCCACTACTTC
>TRBV9|TRBJ1-2|NA|NA
CASSVGVDGLVYGYTF
TGTGCCAGCAGCGTAGGAGTGGACGGGCTCGTATATGGCTACACCTTC
>TRBV20-1|TRBJ2-1|once|TRBD1
CSARGAGQGGYNEQFF
TGCAGTGCTAGAGGAGCGGGACAGGGAGGTTACAATGAGCAGTTCTTC
>TRBV11-1|TRBJ2-3|NA|TRBD2
CASSLVGGLAGPDTQYF
TGTGCCAGCAGCTTAGTTGGGGGACTAGCGGGGCCAGATACGCAGTATTTT
>TRBV11-2|TRBJ1-2|NA|NA
CASSYAQGSDYGYTF
TGTGCCAGCAGCTACGCGCAGGGCTCCGACTATGGCTACACCTTC
>TRBV7-3|TRBJ2-3|NA|TRBD2
CASSLTKRGNYNEYF
TGTGCCAGCAGCTTAACGAAGCGGGGGAACTACAATGAGTATTTT
>TRBV5-6|TRBJ1-5|few|NA
CASSLGDVNNQPQHF
TGTGCCAGCAGCTTGGGGGACGTTAACAATCAGCCCCAGCATTTT
>TRBV20-1|TRBJ1-1|NA|NA
CSASSSGHTNTEAFF
TGCAGTGCCAGCAGTTCGGGACACACTAACACTGAAGCTTTCTTT
>TRBV7-6|TRBJ1-2|NA|NA
CASSLVTGAHNDQYTF
TGTGCCAGCAGCTTAGTTACGGGCGCCCACAATGATCAGTACACCTTC
>TRBV20-1|TRBJ1-2|NA|TRBD1
CSAYQGAIYGYTF
TGCAGTGCTTACCAGGGGGCTATCTATGGCTACACCTTC
>TRBV15|TRBJ2-1|NA|TRBD2
CATSRGSSGGSDKEHFF
TGTGCCACCAGCAGAGGAAGCAGCGGGGGGAGCGACAAGGAGCACTTCTTC
>TRBV9|TRBJ1-1|NA|NA
CASGGDGNIQYFAFF
TGTGCCAGCGGAGGAGATGGGAACATTCAGTATTTCGCTTTCTTT
>TRBV29-1|TRBJ2-5|NA|NA
CSVSLDGQGSQYF
TGCAGCGTTTCTCTCGACGGACAAGGTTCTCAGTACTTC
>TRBV7-4|TRBJ2-5|few|NA
CASSQGLARGYTYF
TGCGCCAGCAGCCAAGGCCTTGCACGTGGCTACACCTACTTC
>TRBV19|TRBJ2-7|NA|NA
CASSTASGSYNEQF
TGTGCCAGCAGTACAGCCAGCGGATCCTACAATGAGCAGTTC
>TRBV7-8|TRBJ1-2|few|NA
CASSLGGQGYTF
TGTGCCAGCAGCTTAGGGGGGCAGGGCTACACCTTC
>TRBV30|TRBJ2-7|NA|NA
CAWATSYEQYF
TGTGCCTGGGCGACCTCCTACGAGCAGTACTTC
>TRBV7-2|TRBJ2-7|NA|NA
CASSFTGGAYYGYF
TGTGCCAGCAGCTTCACAGGCGGCGCCTACTATGGCTACTTC
>TRBV7-9|TRBJ2-1|NA|TRBD1
CASSPGTGGGRDTQFF
TGTGCCAGCAGCCCCGGGACAGGGGGTGGGAGAGATACGCAGTTCTTC
>TRBV7-9|TRBJ1-1|NA|NA
CASPVAADAVF
TGTGCCAGCCCCGTCGCGGCTGACGCTGTGTTT
>TRBV13|TRBJ1-5|NA|NA
CASSHSGGSNQPQHF
TGTGCCAGCAGCCATTCCGGGGGCAGCAATCAGCCCCAGCATTTT